These 12 T cell receptor beta chains came from one sample sequenced in a study of pediatric ulcerative colitis. Only in-frame clones appear in the TCRdb table, and some are missing; sequencing was by immunoSEQ multiplex PCR. The profile shows tens of thousands of clones, about 90% of them singletons. Sequenced input: blood. These receptors were taken from a boy between 10 and 17 years old who was a control in a study of pediatric ulcerative colitis.

The rearrangement joins TRBV5-1 to TRBJ2-3; 9 positions agree with TRBD2. V shed 1 base and J 0 bases; nucleotides not matched to a gene: 0. The CDR3 totals 15 residues. The germline V gene encodes CDR1 SGHRS and CDR2 YFSETQ. The CDR3 reads CASSLTSGSTDTQYF. Written as DNA, the CDR3 is TGCGCCAGCAGCTTGACTAGCGGGAGCACAGATACGCAGTATTTT.

The rearrangement uses TRBV28 and TRBJ2-7, with D uncertain. V lost 2 bases, J lost 1 base, and 9 bases lay in between. This CDR3 is 14 amino acids long. The germline V gene encodes CDR1 MDHEN and CDR2 SYDVKM. The CDR3 nucleotides read TGTGCCAGCAGTTTAGATTCTGGTTCCTACGAGCAGTACTTC. Its translation is CASSLDSGSYEQYF.

The chain links TRBV19 to TRBJ2-5, with D possibly TRBD2 on 6 matching bases. V was trimmed by 6 bases and J by 4 bases, leaving 12 bases between them. The germline V gene encodes CDR1 LNHDA and CDR2 SQIVND (reference sequence). The CDR3 totals 13 residues. The CDR3 bases are TGTGCCAGTAGGACAGACGGGGGAGAGACCCAGTACTTC. Encoded protein: CASRTDGGETQYF.

This clone was observed a single time. The gene calls are TRBV21-1 and TRBJ1-5; the table gives TRBD1 as D, unverified against the DNA. TRBV21-1 is a pseudogene segment. This CDR3 contains 15 residues. CDR3 coding DNA: TGTGCCAGCAGCAAGGACAGGGGAGGTGGTCAGCCCCAGCATTTT. Protein: CASSKDRGGGQPQHF.

This chain joins TRBV6-5 and TRBJ2-3; tentatively, D is TRBD1 (6 bases). V was cut by 5 bases and J by 4 bases, with 13 bases left in between. The CDR3 length is 14 residues. Germline CDR1 is MNHEY and CDR2 is SVGAGI. CDR3 sequence (DNA): TGTGCCAGCAGTGATAACAGGGTCGCAGATACGCAGTATTTT. This translates into CASSDNRVADTQYF.

The rearrangement uses TRBV4-2 and TRBJ2-3; a weak D match, TRBD2 (6 bases). The V end lost 1 base, the J end lost 2 bases, and 13 bases lay between the germline ends. The CDR3 runs to 16 residues. Germline loops: CDR1 LGHNA, CDR2 YNFKEQ. CDR3 amino acids: CASSQVSGLFTDTQYF. CDR3 DNA: TGTGCCAGCAGCCAAGTAAGCGGGTTGTTCACAGATACGCAGTATTTT.

About this clone itself: Sequence at one end of the junction differs from germline and may be a read error. The rearrangement uses TRBV11-2 and TRBJ1-6; weak D call: TRBD1 (6 bases). This CDR3 comprises 15 residues. The germline V gene encodes CDR1 SGHAT and CDR2 FQNNGV. The CDR3 bases are TGTACCAGCAGCCAGATTACAGGGAATAATTCACCCCTCCACTTT. Translating gives CTSSQITGNNSPLHF.

This chain's CDR3 is CASSPTGENTEAFF. CDR3 DNA: TGCGCCAGCAGTCCGACAGGGGAGAACACTGAAGCTTTCTTT. The genes are TRBV10-1 and TRBJ1-1; 8 nucleotides align to TRBD1. CDR1 and CDR2 (germline): WNHNN, SYGVQD (reference sequence). Trimming cost V 5 bases and J 1 base; bases outside gene matches: 3. The CDR3 spans 14 residues.

The V gene is TRBV19, the J gene TRBJ2-7, with 12 bases identical to TRBD1. CDR1 and CDR2 (germline): LNHDA, SQIVND (reference sequence). V shed 5 bases, J shed 2 bases, and the junction held 1 base outside the gene matches. CDR3 length: 14 residues. CDR3 loop: CASSWDRGPYEQYF. CDR3 sequence (DNA): TGTGCCAGTAGTTGGGACAGGGGGCCCTACGAGCAGTACTTC. Complete variable domain (other parts from reference TRBV19 and TRBJ2-7): DGGITQSPKYLFRKEGQNVTLSCEQNLNHDAMYWYRQDPGQGLRLIYYSQIVNDFQKGDIAEGYSVSREKKESFPLTVTSAQKNPTAFYLCASSWDRGPYEQYFGPGTRLTVT.

The chain is built from TRBV30 and TRBJ1-3; maybe TRBD1 (5 bases). The V gene lost 0 bases and the J gene lost 2 bases, with 8 bases spanning the gap. This CDR3 has 14 amino acids. The germline V gene encodes CDR1 GTSNPN and CDR2 SVGIG (reference sequence). The CDR3 DNA reads as TGTGCCTGGAGTGTGAGGGGAACTGGAAACACCATATATTTT. Amino acid sequence: CAWSVRGTGNTIYF.

In DNA, the CDR3 is TGTGCCAGCGGTAGCGGGTCTGCCTACGAGCAGTACTTC. Protein sequence: CASGSGSAYEQYF. The chain uses TRBV5-6 and TRBJ2-7; 7 positions match TRBD2. CDR3 length: 13 amino acids. Germline-derived CDR1 and CDR2 are SGHDT and YYEEEE. Trimming took 7 bases from V and 2 from J; bases not matched to a gene: 6.

This clone was counted only a few times. The chain couples TRBV2 to TRBJ2-7; no clear D. The V and J ends lost 2 bases and 3 bases respectively, with 11 bases between them. The germline CDR1 and CDR2 sequences are SNHLY and FYNNEI. This CDR3 is 14 amino acids long. The CDR3 DNA sequence: TGTGCCAGCAGTGAAAGTCTTGTCGTCTACGAGCAGTACTTC. Protein product: CASSESLVVYEQYF.